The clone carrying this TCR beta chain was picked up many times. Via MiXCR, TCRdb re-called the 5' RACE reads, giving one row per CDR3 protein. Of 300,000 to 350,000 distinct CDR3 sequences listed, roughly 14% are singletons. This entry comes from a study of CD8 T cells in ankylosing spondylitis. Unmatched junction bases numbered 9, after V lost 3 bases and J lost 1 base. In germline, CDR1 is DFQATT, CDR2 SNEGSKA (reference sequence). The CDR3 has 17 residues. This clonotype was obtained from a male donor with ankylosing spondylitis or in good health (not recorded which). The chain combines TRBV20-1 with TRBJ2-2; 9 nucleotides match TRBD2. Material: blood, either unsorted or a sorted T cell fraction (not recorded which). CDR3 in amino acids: CSARRGAGGGNTGELFF. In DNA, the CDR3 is TGCAGTGCTAGGAGGGGAGCGGGAGGAGGGAACACCGGGGAGCTGTTTTTT.